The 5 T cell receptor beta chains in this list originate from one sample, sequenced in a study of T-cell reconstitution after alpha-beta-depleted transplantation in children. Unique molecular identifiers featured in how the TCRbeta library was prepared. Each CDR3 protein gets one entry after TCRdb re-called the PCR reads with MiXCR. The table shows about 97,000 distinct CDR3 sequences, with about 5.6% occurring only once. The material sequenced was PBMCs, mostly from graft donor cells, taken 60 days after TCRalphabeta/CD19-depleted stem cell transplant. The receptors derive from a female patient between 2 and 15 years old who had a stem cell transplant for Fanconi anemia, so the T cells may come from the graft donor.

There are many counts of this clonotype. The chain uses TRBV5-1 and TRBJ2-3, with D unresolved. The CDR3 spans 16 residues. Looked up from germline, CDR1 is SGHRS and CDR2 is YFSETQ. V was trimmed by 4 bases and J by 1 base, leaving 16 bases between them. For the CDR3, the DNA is TGCGCCAGCAGCCAAAAGCCGGAATGGGGCACAGATACGCAGTATTTT. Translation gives CASSQKPEWGTDTQYF.

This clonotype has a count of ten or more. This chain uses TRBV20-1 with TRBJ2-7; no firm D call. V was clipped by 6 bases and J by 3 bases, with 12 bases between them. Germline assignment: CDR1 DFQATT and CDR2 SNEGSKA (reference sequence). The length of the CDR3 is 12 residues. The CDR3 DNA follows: TGCAGTGCCCCGAGTCAGCTCTACGAGCAGTACTTC. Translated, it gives CSAPSQLYEQYF.

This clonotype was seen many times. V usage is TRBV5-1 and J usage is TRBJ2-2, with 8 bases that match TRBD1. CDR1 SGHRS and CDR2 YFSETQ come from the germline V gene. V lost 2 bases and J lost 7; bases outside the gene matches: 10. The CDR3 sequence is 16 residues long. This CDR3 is CASSLTEQGDVGELFF. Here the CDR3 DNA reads TGCGCCAGCAGCTTAACCGAACAGGGGGATGTCGGGGAGCTGTTTTTT.

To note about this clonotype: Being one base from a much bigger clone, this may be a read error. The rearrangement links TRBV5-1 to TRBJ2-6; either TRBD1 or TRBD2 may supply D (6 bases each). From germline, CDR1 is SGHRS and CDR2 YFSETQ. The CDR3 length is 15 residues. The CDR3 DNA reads TGCGCCAGCAGCTTGGCTACATGGGGGGCCAACGACCTGACTTTC. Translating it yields CASSLATWGANDLTF.

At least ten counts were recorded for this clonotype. Here the CDR3 DNA reads TGCAGTGCTAGCCGGGACGGGGACTTCCTCTACGAGCAGTACTTC. Translating it yields CSASRDGDFLYEQYF. The rearrangement links TRBV20-1 to TRBJ2-7; weak D call: TRBD2 (6 bases). This CDR3 is 15 amino acids long. Trimming shortened V by 3 bases and J by 3 bases, and 18 bases separated the two germline ends. Germline V CDR1 and CDR2: DFQATT, SNEGSKA (reference sequence).